This is a list of T cell receptor beta chains from one sample in a study of shared clonotypes between healthy human individuals. Generated by immunoSEQ multiplex PCR, the TCRdb table keeps only in-frame clones and is missing some. The sample records about 2.1 million clones, roughly 91% being singletons. The sequenced sample was naive CD8+ T cells from PBMCs. These receptor sequences come from a man aged 18 to 29 in good health. Some clones in this sample may be carry-over from other donors' samples. Each CDR3 is given with its conserved first and last residue. The order of the fields is V gene, J gene, clone size, D gene, CDR3 DNA, CDR3 protein. The D gene is left open where the match is weak. Clone size is stated in some rows and not others, as once, few, many or a class when expanded.

v_gene: TRBV7-8
j_gene: TRBJ2-5
abundance: once
d_gene: NA
CDR3nt: TGTGCCAGCAGCCCAGGGAGGGGGGAGACCCAGTACTTC
CDR3aa: CASSPGRGETQYF

v_gene: TRBV4-2
j_gene: TRBJ2-2
abundance: few
d_gene: NA
CDR3nt: TGTGCCAGCAGCCAAGGCGGAATGAACACCGGGGAGCTGTTTTTT
CDR3aa: CASSQGGMNTGELFF

v_gene: TRBV5-5
j_gene: TRBJ1-5
abundance: NA
d_gene: NA
CDR3nt: TGTGCCAGCAGCGCCGAAGATAGCAATCAGCCCCAGCATTTT
CDR3aa: CASSAEDSNQPQHF

v_gene: TRBV19
j_gene: TRBJ1-2
abundance: once
d_gene: TRBD1
CDR3nt: TGTGCCAGTAGTATCGACAGGGGATGGGGATATGGCTACACCTTC
CDR3aa: CASSIDRGWGYGYTF

v_gene: TRBV9
j_gene: TRBJ2-7
abundance: NA
d_gene: TRBD2
CDR3nt: TGTGCCAGCAGTGTAAATAGCGGGAGGGCCGAGCAGTACTTC
CDR3aa: CASSVNSGRAEQYF

v_gene: TRBV7-2
j_gene: TRBJ2-5
abundance: NA
d_gene: TRBD2
CDR3nt: TGTGCCAGCAGCGACAGACTAGCGGGAGTAGAGACCCAGTACTTC
CDR3aa: CASSDRLAGVETQYF

v_gene: TRBV11-2
j_gene: TRBJ2-5
abundance: once
d_gene: NA
CDR3nt: TGTGCCAGCAGCTTAATTCTAGCGGAGACCCAGTACTTC
CDR3aa: CASSLILAETQYF

v_gene: TRBV7-9
j_gene: TRBJ2-5
abundance: NA
d_gene: NA
CDR3nt: TGTGCCAGCAGCTCCGCGCCGAGGGAGACCCAGTACTTC
CDR3aa: CASSSAPRETQYF

v_gene: TRBV4-1
j_gene: TRBJ2-7
abundance: NA
d_gene: NA
CDR3nt: TGCGCCAGCAGCCAAACTAGCTCCTACGAGCAGTACTTC
CDR3aa: CASSQTSSYEQYF

v_gene: TRBV6-5
j_gene: TRBJ2-7
abundance: NA
d_gene: NA
CDR3nt: TGTGCCAGCAGTTATACAGGGATAAGGGAGCAGTACTTC
CDR3aa: CASSYTGIREQYF

v_gene: TRBV4-1
j_gene: TRBJ1-2
abundance: NA
d_gene: NA
CDR3nt: TGCGCCAGCAGCCAAGCAGAGTGGGGGAACTATGGCTACACCTTC
CDR3aa: CASSQAEWGNYGYTF

v_gene: TRBV28
j_gene: TRBJ1-2
abundance: NA
d_gene: NA
CDR3nt: TGTGCCAGCAGTCCGACCGTCAGGGAGGAAGACTATGGCTACACCTTC
CDR3aa: CASSPTVREEDYGYTF

v_gene: TRBV5-6
j_gene: TRBJ2-7
abundance: NA
d_gene: TRBD1
CDR3nt: TGTGCCAGCACCACGACAGGGAGCTACGAGCAGTACTTC
CDR3aa: CASTTTGSYEQYF

v_gene: TRBV27
j_gene: TRBJ2-7
abundance: NA
d_gene: TRBD2
CDR3nt: TGTGCCAGCAGTCCCCTAGCGGGAGAATACGAGCAGTACTTC
CDR3aa: CASSPLAGEYEQYF

v_gene: TRBV4-1
j_gene: TRBJ2-7
abundance: NA
d_gene: TRBD1
CDR3nt: TGCGCCAGCAGCCCTAGACAGGGGAACGAGCAGTACTTC
CDR3aa: CASSPRQGNEQYF

v_gene: TRBV6-5
j_gene: TRBJ2-7
abundance: NA
d_gene: NA
CDR3nt: TGTGCCACCTCTGAAGCTCGGGGGTCCTACGAGCAGTACTTC
CDR3aa: CATSEARGSYEQYF

v_gene: TRBV9
j_gene: TRBJ2-7
abundance: NA
d_gene: NA
CDR3nt: TGTGCCAGCAGCAAGGAAGCCGGGACGGAGCTCTACGAGCAGTACTTC
CDR3aa: CASSKEAGTELYEQYF

v_gene: TRBV7-8
j_gene: TRBJ2-7
abundance: NA
d_gene: NA
CDR3nt: TGTGCCAGCAGCCCGGGCCGGACATACGAGCAGTACTTC
CDR3aa: CASSPGRTYEQYF

v_gene: TRBV28
j_gene: TRBJ2-1
abundance: NA
d_gene: TRBD1
CDR3nt: TGTGCCAGCAGTTTACTGCGGCAGGGGGAATCCTACAATGAGCAGTTCTTC
CDR3aa: CASSLLRQGESYNEQFF

v_gene: TRBV11-3
j_gene: TRBJ1-1
abundance: NA
d_gene: TRBD1
CDR3nt: TGTGCCAGCAGCTGGACAGGGGAAGGGAACACTGAAGCTTTCTTT
CDR3aa: CASSWTGEGNTEAFF

v_gene: TRBV14
j_gene: TRBJ2-5
abundance: NA
d_gene: NA
CDR3nt: TGTGCCAGCAGCCCCTTGAGGATGCAGGACTCGTTCAGGGCCCAGTACTTC
CDR3aa: CASSPLRMQDSFRAQYF

v_gene: TRBV28
j_gene: TRBJ2-5
abundance: once
d_gene: TRBD1
CDR3nt: TGTGCCAGCACCCCGGACAGGGGGTACCAAGAGACCCAGTACTTC
CDR3aa: CASTPDRGYQETQYF

v_gene: TRBV7-2
j_gene: TRBJ1-4
abundance: NA
d_gene: TRBD1
CDR3nt: TGTGCCAGCAAGTGGACAGGGTATGGCGAAAAACTGTTTTTT
CDR3aa: CASKWTGYGEKLFF

v_gene: TRBV2
j_gene: TRBJ1-1
abundance: once
d_gene: TRBD1
CDR3nt: TGTGCCAGCAGCAGGACAGGGGGCACTGAAGCTTTCTTT
CDR3aa: CASSRTGGTEAFF

v_gene: TRBV9
j_gene: TRBJ2-1
abundance: NA
d_gene: NA
CDR3nt: TGTGCCAGCAGCCCATGGGGGGATGAGCAGTTCTTC
CDR3aa: CASSPWGDEQFF

v_gene: TRBV2
j_gene: TRBJ2-7
abundance: NA
d_gene: NA
CDR3nt: TGTGCCAGCAGTGGAAGACAGGTTTCCGGGGAGAACGAGCAGTACTTC
CDR3aa: CASSGRQVSGENEQYF

v_gene: TRBV4-1
j_gene: TRBJ2-5
abundance: NA
d_gene: NA
CDR3nt: TGCGCCAGCAGCCCCAGGGTTAAAGAGACCCAGTACTTC
CDR3aa: CASSPRVKETQYF

v_gene: TRBV29-1
j_gene: TRBJ1-1
abundance: NA
d_gene: NA
CDR3nt: TGCAGCGTCTGGACACAAAGGACTGAAGCTTTCTTT
CDR3aa: CSVWTQRTEAFF

v_gene: TRBV5-1
j_gene: TRBJ2-7
abundance: NA
d_gene: NA
CDR3nt: TGCGCCAGCAGTCCCCAGGAACCACTTAGCTCCTACGAGCAGTACTTC
CDR3aa: CASSPQEPLSSYEQYF

v_gene: TRBV6-6
j_gene: TRBJ1-1
abundance: NA
d_gene: NA
CDR3nt: TGTGCCAGCATCCTGGTTGCGGGGACTGAAGCTTTCTTT
CDR3aa: CASILVAGTEAFF

v_gene: TRBV28
j_gene: TRBJ2-7
abundance: NA
d_gene: NA
CDR3nt: TGTGCCAGCAGCGCAAATAGCTACAGGGCCTACGAGCAGTACTTC
CDR3aa: CASSANSYRAYEQYF

v_gene: TRBV5-1
j_gene: TRBJ1-1
abundance: NA
d_gene: TRBD1
CDR3nt: TGCGCCAGCAGCTGGGGACAGGGGGAGCTGAACACTGAAGCTTTCTTT
CDR3aa: CASSWGQGELNTEAFF

v_gene: TRBV28
j_gene: TRBJ2-7
abundance: NA
d_gene: TRBD2
CDR3nt: TGTGCCAGCAGTCGGCGGGGGAGGTACGAGCAGTACTTC
CDR3aa: CASSRRGRYEQYF

v_gene: TRBV5-8
j_gene: TRBJ2-7
abundance: NA
d_gene: NA
CDR3nt: TGTGCCAGCAGAGAACACGGAGACTACGAGCAGTACTTC
CDR3aa: CASREHGDYEQYF

v_gene: TRBV6-5
j_gene: TRBJ1-5
abundance: once
d_gene: TRBD1
CDR3nt: TGTGCCAGCAGCTGGAGACAGGGGCTAGATCAGCCCCAGCATTTT
CDR3aa: CASSWRQGLDQPQHF

v_gene: TRBV27
j_gene: TRBJ2-3
abundance: NA
d_gene: TRBD2
CDR3nt: TGTGCCAGCAGGCTTAGCGGGAGTCTAGGAGATACGCAGTATTTT
CDR3aa: CASRLSGSLGDTQYF

v_gene: TRBV6-6
j_gene: TRBJ1-2
abundance: NA
d_gene: TRBD1
CDR3nt: TGTGCCAGCAGTTACTCTCGGCAGGGGGAAGGCTACACCTTC
CDR3aa: CASSYSRQGEGYTF

v_gene: TRBV9
j_gene: TRBJ2-2
abundance: once
d_gene: NA
CDR3nt: TGTGCCAGCAGCGTATTGACCGGGGAGCTGTTTTTT
CDR3aa: CASSVLTGELFF

v_gene: TRBV7-9
j_gene: TRBJ2-5
abundance: NA
d_gene: NA
CDR3nt: TGTGCCAGCAGCTTAGAAATAAGGACAGAAGAGACCCAGTACTTC
CDR3aa: CASSLEIRTEETQYF

v_gene: TRBV4-1
j_gene: TRBJ1-2
abundance: NA
d_gene: TRBD1
CDR3nt: TGCGCCAGCAGCCAAGATCCCCCGACAGGGCTCTATGGCTACACCTTC
CDR3aa: CASSQDPPTGLYGYTF

v_gene: TRBV6-1
j_gene: TRBJ2-2
abundance: NA
d_gene: NA
CDR3nt: TGTGCCAGCAGTGGTCATAAGGCCGTATCCACCGGGGAGCTGTTTTTT
CDR3aa: CASSGHKAVSTGELFF

v_gene: TRBV15
j_gene: TRBJ1-1
abundance: NA
d_gene: NA
CDR3nt: TGTGCCACCAGCTTGGACAGAAGGACTGAAGCTTTCTTT
CDR3aa: CATSLDRRTEAFF

v_gene: TRBV11-2
j_gene: TRBJ2-5
abundance: NA
d_gene: TRBD2
CDR3nt: TGTGCCAGCAGCTTAGGAGGCGGGAGGGGAGAGACCCAGTACTTC
CDR3aa: CASSLGGGRGETQYF

v_gene: TRBV19
j_gene: TRBJ1-2
abundance: NA
d_gene: TRBD1
CDR3nt: TGTGCCAGTAGCACCCGACAGGGGATTTCGGATTATGGCTACACCTTC
CDR3aa: CASSTRQGISDYGYTF

v_gene: TRBV11-1
j_gene: TRBJ1-1
abundance: NA
d_gene: NA
CDR3nt: TGTGCCAGCAGCCCCTCTTCCGGGAACACTGAAGCTTTCTTT
CDR3aa: CASSPSSGNTEAFF

v_gene: TRBV19
j_gene: TRBJ2-2
abundance: NA
d_gene: NA
CDR3nt: TGTGCCAGTAGTCGCGGGCGGGCCGATCACACCGGGGAGCTGTTTTTT
CDR3aa: CASSRGRADHTGELFF

v_gene: TRBV7-8
j_gene: TRBJ1-1
abundance: NA
d_gene: NA
CDR3nt: TGTGCCAGCAGCGCGACCCCATCGGGCACTGAAGCTTTCTTT
CDR3aa: CASSATPSGTEAFF

v_gene: TRBV27
j_gene: TRBJ2-7
abundance: NA
d_gene: TRBD1
CDR3nt: TGTGCCAGCAGGCTTCTACCGGGACAGGGAAACCTCGAGCAGTACTTC
CDR3aa: CASRLLPGQGNLEQYF

v_gene: TRBV7-3
j_gene: TRBJ2-3
abundance: NA
d_gene: NA
CDR3nt: TGTGCCAGCAGCTCGCAGGGCTCAGATACGCAGTATTTT
CDR3aa: CASSSQGSDTQYF

v_gene: TRBV5-8
j_gene: TRBJ2-7
abundance: NA
d_gene: NA
CDR3nt: TGTGCCAGCCAAATATTTGGGTGGGGATCCTACGAGCAGTACTTC
CDR3aa: CASQIFGWGSYEQYF

v_gene: TRBV30
j_gene: TRBJ2-7
abundance: once
d_gene: TRBD1
CDR3nt: TGTGCCTGGAGTACCTTCCGGGACAGGCCCTACGAGCAGTACTTC
CDR3aa: CAWSTFRDRPYEQYF

v_gene: TRBV29-1
j_gene: TRBJ2-1
abundance: NA
d_gene: TRBD2
CDR3nt: TGCAGCGGCACCTCCGGGACTAGCGGTTTCTGGGAGCAGTTCTTC
CDR3aa: CSGTSGTSGFWEQFF

v_gene: TRBV30
j_gene: TRBJ1-2
abundance: NA
d_gene: TRBD1
CDR3nt: TGTGCCTGCACAGGGGTTGGTGGCTACACCTTC
CDR3aa: CACTGVGGYTF